The rows below give T cell receptor beta chains drawn from one sample of a study of cytomegalovirus exposure and HLA in healthy donors. Method: immunoSEQ multiplex PCR; TCRdb's copy keeps in-frame clones and lacks some. The data show about 130,000 clones, about four fifths seen once. Sequencing input: PBMCs. The origin of the receptors is a woman in her thirties or forties in good health and CMV-seropositive. Each CDR3 is given with its conserved first and last residue. Each record gives: J gene, V gene, CDR3 protein.

TRBJ2-2 TRBV9 CASSEGVTGGRNTGELFF
TRBJ1-5 TRBV6-8 CASGTPGDRDQPQHF
TRBJ2-3 TRBV9 CATNLAGGLDTQYF
TRBJ2-1 TRBV19 CASSISGSGRALNEQFF
TRBJ2-5 TRBV5-6 CASSFPGALETQYF
TRBJ2-2 TRBV7-2 CASSERRNTGELFF
TRBJ1-1 TRBV11-2 CASSLDRSGGRSEAFF
TRBJ1-2 TRBV7-9 CASSQLRQPNYGYTF
TRBJ1-4 TRBV19 CASSTGLTNEKLFF
TRBJ2-1 TRBV11-2 CASSTSGETYNEQFF
TRBJ2-7 TRBV28 CASSSPRQGARYEQYF
TRBJ2-7 TRBV5-8 CASRSGTSGRGEQYF
TRBJ2-7 TRBV5-1 CASSLRQGRSYEQYF
TRBJ2-7 TRBV10-3 CAIRDRGPYEQYF
TRBJ2-3 TRBV5-1 CASSRDISTDTQYF
TRBJ2-1 TRBV29-1 CSVEILTGTHNEQFF
TRBJ1-2 TRBV29-1 CSVDFNYGYTF
TRBJ2-3 TRBV6-4 CASSGQGDLSTDTQYF
TRBJ2-3 TRBV6-4 CASSELAERGTQYF
TRBJ1-1 TRBV2 CASSVKTPYYTEAFF
TRBJ2-1 TRBV7-6 CASSLGASEINEQFF
TRBJ1-1 TRBV10-2 CASSPTLKDRLAFF
TRBJ2-7 TRBV30 CAWSYGSSYEQYF